This TCR beta chain was documented in a study of blood T cell repertoires in COVID-19. Overall study: Whether acute or convalescent, the COVID-19 samples came from the United States, Italy and Spain. T cells, B-cell-depleted T cells, or PBMCs supplied cDNA or gDNA.

Assay: immunoSEQ multiplex PCR; the TCRdb copy retains only in-frame clones and omits some. This table holds around 150,000 clones, less than 85% found once. The length of the CDR3 is 14 residues. Germline CDR1 is MNHEY and CDR2 is SMNVEV (reference sequence). The V end lost 6 bases, the J end lost 1 base, and 12 bases lay between the germline ends. This TCR was recovered from a human donor with acute or convalescent COVID-19. The donor label of this sample is uncertain. The source material was peripheral blood. The chain joins TRBV27 to TRBJ2-5, with D perhaps matching TRBD2 (7 bases). CDR3 bases: TGTGCCAGCAGAGGCGGGGGCTTCCAAGAGACCCAGTACTTC. The encoded protein is CASRGGGFQETQYF.